These 14 T cell receptor beta chains were sequenced from one sample in a study of monozygotic twins with inflammatory bowel disease. TCRdb reprocessed the 5' RACE reads, keeping one entry per CDR3 protein, no DNA. This repertoire includes around 230,000 distinct CDR3 sequences. The sequencing input was blood. Every receptor here comes from a human donor with ulcerative colitis or Crohn's disease, or a healthy co-twin of an affected twin (not recorded which).

This chain connects TRBV5-6 to TRBJ1-5; as DNA is missing, the TRBD1 call by TCRdb cannot be tested. This CDR3 is built from 16 residues. Germline CDR1 SGHDT, CDR2 YYEEEE. The CDR3 reads CASSLAGGDGNQPQHF.

J is TRBJ1-4 and V is TRBV5-1; TCRdb proposes TRBD1, but this gene call is untestable without DNA. Germline lookup yields CDR1 SGHRS and CDR2 YFSETQ. CDR3 length: 15 residues. CDR3 amino acids: CASSGTGATNEKLFF.

The chain recombines TRBV18 with TRBJ2-2. Germline values: CDR1 KGHSH, CDR2 LQKENI. The CDR3 totals 15 residues. CDR3: CASSLNTPNTGELFF. Full variable domain (outside the CDR3, taken from reference TRBV18 and TRBJ2-2): NAGVMQNPRHLVRRRGQEARLRCSPMKGHSHVYWYRQLPEEGLKFMVYLQKENIIDESGMPKERFSAEFPKEGPSILRIQQVVRGDSAAYFCASSLNTPNTGELFFGEGSRLTVL.

This rearrangement joins TRBV20-1 to TRBJ2-1; no DNA is available, so the TRBD2 call from TCRdb remains unchecked. The CDR3 is 15 residues long. Germline-derived CDR1 and CDR2 are DFQATT and SNEGSKA (reference sequence). The CDR3 sequence: CSAPLSLAGLDEQFF.

The chain combines TRBV5-1 with TRBJ1-6. This CDR3 comprises 17 residues. From germline, CDR1 is SGHRS and CDR2 YFSETQ. The CDR3 here is CASSWGSSRVYDSPLHF.

The chain is built from TRBV5-1 and TRBJ1-2; TCRdb's assignment of TRBD1 cannot be checked, as there is no DNA. The CDR3 is 13 residues long. Germline-derived CDR1 and CDR2 are SGHRS and YFSETQ. Here the CDR3 reads CASSLLGVYGYTF.

J is TRBJ2-2 and V is TRBV5-1; TCRdb calls TRBD1, which cannot be checked without DNA. Germline CDR1 SGHRS, CDR2 YFSETQ. The CDR3 contains 15 residues. The CDR3: CASRLEGASTGELFF.

The chain employs TRBV6-5 and TRBJ1-1; TCRdb names TRBD1, which stays unverified in the absence of DNA. The germline gives CDR1 MNHEY, CDR2 SVGAGI. The CDR3 loop spans 15 amino acids. The CDR3 sequence: CASSYPGDRGPEAFF.

The chain employs TRBV10-3 and TRBJ1-3; TCRdb lists TRBD1, though no DNA is available to test this call. The germline gives CDR1 ENHRY, CDR2 SYGVKD. The CDR3 spans 15 residues. CDR3 sequence: CAIMWTGGFVDTIYF.

V usage is TRBV5-1 and J usage is TRBJ1-3; the D call from TCRdb, TRBD1, cannot be confirmed without DNA. The CDR3 is 14 amino acids. Germline CDR1 reads SGHRS; CDR2 reads YFSETQ. The CDR3 is CASSSPGAGNTIYF.

This sequence joins TRBV19 and TRBJ1-2; TCRdb proposes TRBD1, but this gene call is untestable without DNA. CDR1 is LNHDA, CDR2 SQIVND, per germline (reference sequence). The CDR3 extends over 15 amino acids. CDR3 residues: CASRTTGGESSGYTF. Supplemented by reference TRBV19 and TRBJ1-2, the full variable domain reads DGGITQSPKYLFRKEGQNVTLSCEQNLNHDAMYWYRQDPGQGLRLIYYSQIVNDFQKGDIAEGYSVSREKKESFPLTVTSAQKNPTAFYLCASRTTGGESSGYTFGSGTRLTVV.

This chain joins TRBV3-1 and TRBJ1-1. Germline V gene lookup returns CDR1 LGHDT and CDR2 YNNKEL (reference sequence). The CDR3 consists of 14 residues. CDR3 in amino acids: CASSQPRRNTEAFF.

The chain is built from TRBV5-5 and TRBJ1-1; the D gene TCRdb calls, TRBD1, cannot be checked with no DNA. This CDR3 region has 15 residues. Germline loops: CDR1 SGHKS, CDR2 YYEKEE (reference sequence). The CDR3 region is CASSFPRDRYTEAFF.

The chain's CDR3 is CASSPRQMNTEAFF. This chain connects TRBV7-9 to TRBJ1-1; without DNA, the TCRdb call of TRBD1 cannot be checked. This CDR3 is 14 amino acids long. CDR1 and CDR2 from the germline V gene are SEHNR and FQNEAQ (reference sequence).